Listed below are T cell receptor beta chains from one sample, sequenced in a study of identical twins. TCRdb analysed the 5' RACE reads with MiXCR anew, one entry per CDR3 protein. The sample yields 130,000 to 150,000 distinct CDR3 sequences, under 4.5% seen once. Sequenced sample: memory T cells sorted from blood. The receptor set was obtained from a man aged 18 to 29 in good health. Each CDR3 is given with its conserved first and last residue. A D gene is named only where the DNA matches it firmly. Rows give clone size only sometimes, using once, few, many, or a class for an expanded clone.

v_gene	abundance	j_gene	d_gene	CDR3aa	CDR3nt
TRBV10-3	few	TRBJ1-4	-	CATDEDTIIIATNEKLFF	TGTGCCACAGACGAGGACACGATTATTATTGCAACTAATGAAAAACTGTTTTTT
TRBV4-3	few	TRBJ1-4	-	CASSQNPGRGEKLFF	TGCGCCAGCAGCCAGAATCCAGGAAGGGGTGAAAAACTGTTTTTT
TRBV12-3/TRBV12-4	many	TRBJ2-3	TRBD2	CASGRGAGEHSTDTQYF	TGTGCCAGCGGAAGAGGAGCGGGGGAGCACAGCACAGATACGCAGTATTTT
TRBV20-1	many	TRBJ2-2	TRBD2	CSARNTRGVGELFF	TGCAGTGCTAGAAATACCCGGGGGGTCGGGGAGCTGTTTTTT
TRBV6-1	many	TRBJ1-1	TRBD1	CASSERRTGGLNTEAFF	TGTGCCAGCAGTGAACGTCGGACAGGGGGCCTGAACACTGAAGCTTTCTTT
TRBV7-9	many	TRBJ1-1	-	CASSPPGGFYRGTEAFF	TGTGCCAGCAGTCCCCCGGGGGGGTTTTACAGAGGGACTGAAGCTTTCTTT
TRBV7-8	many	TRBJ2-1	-	CASASAFEQFF	TGTGCCAGCGCATCGGCATTTGAGCAGTTCTTC
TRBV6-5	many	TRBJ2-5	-	CASSRETETQYF	TGTGCCAGCAGCCGGGAGACGGAGACCCAGTACTTC
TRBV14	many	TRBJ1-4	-	CASSLLSSATNEKLFF	TGTGCCAGCAGCCTTTTATCGTCCGCAACTAATGAAAAACTGTTTTTT
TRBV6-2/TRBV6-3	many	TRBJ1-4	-	CASSPHTTNEKLFF	TGTGCCAGCAGTCCGCATACAACTAATGAAAAACTGTTTTTT
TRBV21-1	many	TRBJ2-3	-	CASSARDTCSTDTQYF	TGTGCCAGCAGCGCCCGGGACACGTGCTCCACGGATACGCAGTATTTT
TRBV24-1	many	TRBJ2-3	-	CATSGSGSSTDTQYF	TGTGCCACCAGTGGTTCCGGGAGTAGCACAGATACGCAGTATTTT
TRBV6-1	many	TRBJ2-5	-	CASSPFNRGQETQYF	TGTGCCAGCAGTCCTTTTAATCGGGGTCAAGAGACCCAGTACTTC
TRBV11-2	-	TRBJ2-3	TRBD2	CASSRRESSTDTQYF	TGTGCCAGCTCTCGGCGGGAGTCTAGCACAGATACGCAGTATTTT
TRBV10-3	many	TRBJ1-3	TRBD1	CAISVGQPSSSGNTIYF	TGTGCCATCAGTGTGGGACAGCCCTCCAGCTCTGGAAACACCATATATTTT
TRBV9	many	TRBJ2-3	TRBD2	CASSVTSGRRTDTQYF	TGTGCCAGCAGCGTGACTAGCGGGAGAAGGACAGATACGCAGTATTTT
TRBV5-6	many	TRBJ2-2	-	CASSLGGRSDTGELFF	TGTGCCAGCAGCTTGGGGGGGAGATCGGACACCGGGGAGCTGTTTTTT
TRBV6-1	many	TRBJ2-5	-	CASVPTQYF	TGTGCCAGCGTCCCCACCCAGTACTTC
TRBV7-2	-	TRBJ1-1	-	CASSLANLAFF	TGTGCCAGCAGCTTGGCTAATTTGGCTTTCTTT
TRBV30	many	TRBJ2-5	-	CAWSVLAFETQYF	TGTGCCTGGAGTGTACTAGCCTTCGAGACCCAGTACTTC
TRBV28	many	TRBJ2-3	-	CASSSDTVATDTQYF	TGTGCCAGCAGTTCTGACACGGTCGCCACAGATACGCAGTATTTT
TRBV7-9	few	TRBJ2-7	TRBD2	CASSLLDPPGGYEQYF	TGTGCCAGCAGCTTACTGGACCCCCCGGGGGGTTACGAGCAGTACTTC
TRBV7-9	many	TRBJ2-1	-	CASSFARGNLNEQFF	TGTGCCAGCAGCTTCGCGAGGGGAAATTTGAATGAGCAGTTCTTC
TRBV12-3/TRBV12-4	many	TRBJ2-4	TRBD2	CASREAVKNIQYF	TGTGCCAGCCGGGAGGCGGTCAAAAACATTCAGTACTTC
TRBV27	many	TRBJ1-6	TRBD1	CASRKDRAGGFNSPLHF	TGTGCCAGCAGGAAAGACAGGGCCGGGGGGTTTAATTCACCCCTCCACTTT
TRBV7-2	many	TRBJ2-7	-	CASSYTLEIGEQYF	TGTGCCAGCAGCTATACCCTGGAAATAGGCGAGCAGTACTTC
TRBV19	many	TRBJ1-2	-	CASSTTGMEGYTF	TGTGCCAGTAGCACCACCGGGATGGAAGGCTACACCTTC
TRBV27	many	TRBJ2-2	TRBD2	CASSFAGTSGTGELFF	TGTGCCAGCAGTTTCGCCGGGACTAGCGGCACCGGGGAGCTGTTTTTT
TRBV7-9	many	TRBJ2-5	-	CASSLDKETQYF	TGTGCCAGCAGCTTAGACAAAGAGACCCAGTACTTC
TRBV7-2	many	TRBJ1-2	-	CASSAQGFDGYTF	TGTGCCAGCAGCGCTCAGGGATTTGATGGCTACACCTTC
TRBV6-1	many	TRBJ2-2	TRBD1	CASLRITGGGTGELFF	TGTGCCAGCTTGCGGATAACAGGGGGTGGAACCGGGGAGCTGTTTTTT
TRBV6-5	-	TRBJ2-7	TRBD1	CASSSWTGHYEQYF	TGTGCCAGCAGTTCTTGGACAGGTCACTACGAGCAGTACTTC
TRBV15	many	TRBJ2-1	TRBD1	CATSRGQGTHNEQFF	TGTGCCACCAGCCGCGGACAGGGAACCCACAATGAGCAGTTCTTC
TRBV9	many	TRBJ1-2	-	CASSVVQGLYGYTF	TGTGCCAGCAGCGTTGTGCAGGGACTCTATGGCTACACCTTC
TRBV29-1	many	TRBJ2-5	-	CSVARLRVGETQYF	TGCAGCGTTGCAAGGTTAAGGGTCGGAGAGACCCAGTACTTC
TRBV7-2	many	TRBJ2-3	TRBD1	CASSLGTGIRDTQYF	TGTGCCAGCAGCTTAGGGACAGGGATAAGAGATACGCAGTATTTT
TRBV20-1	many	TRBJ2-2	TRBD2	CSARDLSGRAPTGELFF	TGCAGTGCTAGAGATCTGAGCGGGAGGGCCCCCACCGGGGAGCTGTTTTTT
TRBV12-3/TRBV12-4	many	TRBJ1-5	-	CASSLSGPQHF	TGTGCCAGCAGCCTCTCGGGGCCCCAGCATTTT
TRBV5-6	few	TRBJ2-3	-	CASSSPASFSTDTQYF	TGTGCCAGCAGCTCGCCGGCTAGCTTTAGCACAGATACGCAGTATTTT
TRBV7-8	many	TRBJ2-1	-	CASSSASRPGYNEQFF	TGTGCCAGCAGCAGCGCGTCACGGCCCGGCTACAATGAGCAGTTCTTC
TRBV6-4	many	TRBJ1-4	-	CASSDYLSKVWNEKLFF	TGTGCCAGCAGTGACTATCTTTCCAAAGTCTGGAATGAAAAACTGTTTTTT
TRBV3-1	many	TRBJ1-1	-	CASSPWVQINTEAFF	TGTGCCAGCAGCCCTTGGGTGCAGATTAACACTGAAGCTTTCTTT
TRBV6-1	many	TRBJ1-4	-	CASTEIATNEKLFF	TGTGCCAGCACCGAGATTGCAACTAATGAAAAACTGTTTTTT
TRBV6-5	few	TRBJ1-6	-	CASSYTQTGTYNSPLHF	TGTGCCAGCAGTTACACACAGACAGGAACCTATAATTCACCCCTCCACTTT
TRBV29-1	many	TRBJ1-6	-	CSASGGGDSPLHF	TGCAGCGCCTCGGGGGGGGGCGATTCACCCCTCCACTTT
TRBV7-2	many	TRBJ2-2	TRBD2	CASSLAFSGRRRGTGELFF	TGTGCCAGCAGCTTAGCCTTTAGCGGGAGGAGAAGGGGCACCGGGGAGCTGTTTTTT
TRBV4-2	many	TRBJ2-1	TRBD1	CASSHAGVGQGYNEQFF	TGTGCCAGCAGCCACGCCGGTGTGGGACAGGGGTACAATGAGCAGTTCTTC
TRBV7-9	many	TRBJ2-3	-	CASSSSSDTQYF	TGTGCCAGCAGCTCGTCCAGCGATACGCAGTATTTT
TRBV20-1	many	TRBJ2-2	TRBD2	CSATAGEWHTGELFF	TGCAGTGCTACGGCGGGAGAGTGGCACACCGGGGAGCTGTTTTTT
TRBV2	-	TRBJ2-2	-	CATNRRDTNTGELFF	TGTGCCACAAACCGCAGGGACACGAACACCGGGGAGCTGTTTTTT
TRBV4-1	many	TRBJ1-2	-	CASSQGDHREDNYGYTF	TGCGCCAGCAGCCAAGGGGACCACAGGGAAGATAACTATGGCTACACCTTC
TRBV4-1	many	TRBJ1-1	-	CASSQEVGEAFF	TGCGCCAGCAGCCAAGAGGTCGGTGAAGCTTTCTTT
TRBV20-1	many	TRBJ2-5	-	CSATTIQETQYF	TGCAGTGCTACAACGATTCAAGAGACCCAGTACTTC
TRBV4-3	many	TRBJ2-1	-	CASSQDVVGNEQFF	TGCGCCAGCAGCCAAGATGTGGTGGGCAATGAGCAGTTCTTC
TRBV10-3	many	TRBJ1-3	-	CAISASGSSSGNTIYF	TGTGCCATCAGCGCCTCAGGGTCGAGCTCTGGAAACACCATATATTTT